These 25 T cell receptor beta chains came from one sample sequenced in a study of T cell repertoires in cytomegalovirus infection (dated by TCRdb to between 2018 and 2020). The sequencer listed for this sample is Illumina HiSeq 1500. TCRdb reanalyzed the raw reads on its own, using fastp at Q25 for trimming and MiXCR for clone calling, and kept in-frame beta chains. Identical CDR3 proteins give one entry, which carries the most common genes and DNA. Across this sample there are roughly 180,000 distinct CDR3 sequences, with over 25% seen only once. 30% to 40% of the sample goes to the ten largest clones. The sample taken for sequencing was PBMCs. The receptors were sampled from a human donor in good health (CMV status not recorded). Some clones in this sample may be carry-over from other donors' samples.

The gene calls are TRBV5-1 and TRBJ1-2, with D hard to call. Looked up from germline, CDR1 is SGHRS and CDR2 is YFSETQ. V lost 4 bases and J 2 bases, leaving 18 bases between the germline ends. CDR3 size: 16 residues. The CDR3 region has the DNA TGCGCCAGCAGCCCCATCGGGCGAACCTCAAACTATGGCTACACCTTC. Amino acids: CASSPIGRTSNYGYTF.

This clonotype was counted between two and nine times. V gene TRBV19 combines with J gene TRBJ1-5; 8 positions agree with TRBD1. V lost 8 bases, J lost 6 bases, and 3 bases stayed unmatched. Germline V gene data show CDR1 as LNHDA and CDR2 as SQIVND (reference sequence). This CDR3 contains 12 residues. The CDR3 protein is CASSGTGQPQHF. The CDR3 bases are TGTGCCAGTTCCGGGACAGGTCAGCCCCAGCATTTT. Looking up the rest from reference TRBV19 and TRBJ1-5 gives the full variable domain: DGGITQSPKYLFRKEGQNVTLSCEQNLNHDAMYWYRQDPGQGLRLIYYSQIVNDFQKGDIAEGYSVSREKKESFPLTVTSAQKNPTAFYLCASSGTGQPQHFGDGTRLSIL.

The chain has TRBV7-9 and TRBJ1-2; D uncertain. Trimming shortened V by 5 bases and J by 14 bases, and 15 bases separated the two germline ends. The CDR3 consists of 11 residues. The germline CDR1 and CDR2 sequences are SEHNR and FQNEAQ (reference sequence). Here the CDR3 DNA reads TGTGCCAGCAGCCATCATGAGGTGCTGACCTTC. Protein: CASSHHEVLTF.

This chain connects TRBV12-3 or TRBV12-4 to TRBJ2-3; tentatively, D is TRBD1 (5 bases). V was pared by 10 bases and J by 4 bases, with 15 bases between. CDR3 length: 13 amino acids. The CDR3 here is CANTWQGSDTQYF. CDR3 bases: TGTGCCAACACCTGGCAGGGTTCAGATACGCAGTATTTT.

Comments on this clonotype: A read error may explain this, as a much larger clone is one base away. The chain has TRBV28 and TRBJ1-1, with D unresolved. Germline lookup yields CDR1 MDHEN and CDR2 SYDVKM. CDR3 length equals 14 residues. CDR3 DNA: TGTGCCAGCAGGGCCCCGAGTAGGAACACTGAAACTTTCTTT. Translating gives CASRAPSRNTETFF. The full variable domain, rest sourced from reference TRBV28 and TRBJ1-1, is DVKVTQSSRYLVKRTGEKVFLECVQDMDHENMFWYRQDPGLGLRLIYFSYDVKMKEKGDIPEGYSVSREKKERFSLILESASTNQTSMYLCASRAPSRNTETFFGQGTRLTVV.

CDR3 residues: CASSSGQLSGANVLTF. The CDR3 DNA follows: TGTGCCAGCAGCTCGGGACAGCTCTCTGGGGCCAACGTCCTGACTTTC. The chain joins TRBV6-2 or TRBV6-3 to TRBJ2-6, with TRBD1 identical over 7 bases. J lost 0 bases, V lost 6 bases, and 5 bases had no gene match. CDR1 and CDR2 (germline): MNHEY, SVGEGT. CDR3 size: 16 residues.

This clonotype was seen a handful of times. CDR3 in DNA: TGCAGCGTTACAGGGTTAAACACTGAAGCTTTCTTT. This translates into CSVTGLNTEAFF. The chain recombines TRBV29-1 with TRBJ1-1; maybe TRBD1 (6 bases). Germline V gene lookup returns CDR1 SQVTM and CDR2 ANQGSEA. Trimming stripped 5 bases from V and 2 bases from J, with 9 bases between. This CDR3 is built from 12 residues.

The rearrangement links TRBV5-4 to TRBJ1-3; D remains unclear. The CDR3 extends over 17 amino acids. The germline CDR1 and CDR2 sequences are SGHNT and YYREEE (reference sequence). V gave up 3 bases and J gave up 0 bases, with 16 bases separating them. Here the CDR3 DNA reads TGTGCCAGCAGCTCGGGAGGTGAGGTTCACTCTGGAAACACCATATATTTT. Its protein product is CASSSGGEVHSGNTIYF.

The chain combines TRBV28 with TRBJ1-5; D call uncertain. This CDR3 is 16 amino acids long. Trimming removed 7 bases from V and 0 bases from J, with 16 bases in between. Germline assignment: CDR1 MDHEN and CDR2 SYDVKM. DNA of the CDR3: TGTGCCAGCAACCCCTCCAGTTTTCTTAGCAATCAGCCCCAGCATTTT. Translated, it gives CASNPSSFLSNQPQHF.

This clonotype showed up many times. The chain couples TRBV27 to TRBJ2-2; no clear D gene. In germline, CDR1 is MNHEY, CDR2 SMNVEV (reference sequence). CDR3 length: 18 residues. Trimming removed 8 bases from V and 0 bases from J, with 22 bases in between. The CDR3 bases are TGTGCCAGCTTTTCAAGGATTCCGACCTCTCCGAACACCGGGGAGCTGTTTTTT. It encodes CASFSRIPTSPNTGELFF.

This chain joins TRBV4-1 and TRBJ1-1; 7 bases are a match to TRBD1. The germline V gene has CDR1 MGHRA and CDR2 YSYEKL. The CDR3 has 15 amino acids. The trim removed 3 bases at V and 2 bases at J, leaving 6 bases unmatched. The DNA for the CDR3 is TGCGCCAGCAGCCACCTCGGACAGGCTAACACTGAAGCTTTCTTT. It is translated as CASSHLGQANTEAFF.

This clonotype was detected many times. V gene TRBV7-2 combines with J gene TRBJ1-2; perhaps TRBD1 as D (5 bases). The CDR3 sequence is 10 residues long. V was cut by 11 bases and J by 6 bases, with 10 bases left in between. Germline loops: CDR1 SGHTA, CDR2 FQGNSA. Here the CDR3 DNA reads TGTGCCCTAGCGGGGGATGGCTACACCTTC. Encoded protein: CALAGDGYTF. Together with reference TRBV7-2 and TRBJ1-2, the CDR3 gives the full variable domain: GAGVSQSPSNKVTEKGKDVELRCDPISGHTALYWYRQSLGQGLEFLIYFQGNSAPDKSGLPSDRFSAERTGGSVSTLTIQRTQQEDSAVYLCALAGDGYTFGSGTRLTVV.

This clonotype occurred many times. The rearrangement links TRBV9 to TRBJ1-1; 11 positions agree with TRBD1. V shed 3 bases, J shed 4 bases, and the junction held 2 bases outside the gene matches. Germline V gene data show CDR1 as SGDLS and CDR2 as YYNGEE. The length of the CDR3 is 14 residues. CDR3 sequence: CASSAGTGGTEAFF. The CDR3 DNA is TGTGCCAGCAGCGCCGGGACAGGGGGCACTGAAGCTTTCTTT. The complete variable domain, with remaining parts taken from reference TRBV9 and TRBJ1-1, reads DSGVTQTPKHLITATGQRVTLRCSPRSGDLSVYWYQQSLDQGLQFLIQYYNGEERAKGNILERFSAQQFPDLHSELNLSSLELGDSALYFCASSAGTGGTEAFFGQGTRLTVV.

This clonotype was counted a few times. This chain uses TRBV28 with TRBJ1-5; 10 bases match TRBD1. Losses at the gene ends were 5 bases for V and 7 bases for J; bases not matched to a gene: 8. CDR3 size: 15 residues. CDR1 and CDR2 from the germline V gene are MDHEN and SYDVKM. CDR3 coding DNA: TGTGCCAGCAGTGTCCAGACAGGGGGCGGACAGCCCCAGCATTTT. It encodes CASSVQTGGGQPQHF. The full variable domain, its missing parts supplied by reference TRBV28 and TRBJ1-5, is DVKVTQSSRYLVKRTGEKVFLECVQDMDHENMFWYRQDPGLGLRLIYFSYDVKMKEKGDIPEGYSVSREKKERFSLILESASTNQTSMYLCASSVQTGGGQPQHFGDGTRLSIL.

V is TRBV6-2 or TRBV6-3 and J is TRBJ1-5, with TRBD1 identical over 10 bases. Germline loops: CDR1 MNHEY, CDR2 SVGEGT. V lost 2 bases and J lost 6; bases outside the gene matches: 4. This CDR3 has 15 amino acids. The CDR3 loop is CASSYDRGQRQPQHF. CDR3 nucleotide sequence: TGTGCCAGCAGTTACGACAGGGGGCAACGTCAGCCCCAGCATTTT.

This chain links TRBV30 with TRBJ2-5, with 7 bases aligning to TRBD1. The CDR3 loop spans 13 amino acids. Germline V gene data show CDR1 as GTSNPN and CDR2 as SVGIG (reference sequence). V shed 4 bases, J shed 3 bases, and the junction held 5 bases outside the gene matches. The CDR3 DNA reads TGTGCCTGGACCGGGGACAGAGAAGAGACCCAGTACTTC. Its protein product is CAWTGDREETQYF.

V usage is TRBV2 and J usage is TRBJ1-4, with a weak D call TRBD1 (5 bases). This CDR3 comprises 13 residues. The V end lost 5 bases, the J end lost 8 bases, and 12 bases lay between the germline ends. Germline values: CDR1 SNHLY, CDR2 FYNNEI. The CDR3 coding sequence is TGTGCCAGCAGTTACCGGGACCGCGAAAAACTGTTTTTT. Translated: CASSYRDREKLFF.

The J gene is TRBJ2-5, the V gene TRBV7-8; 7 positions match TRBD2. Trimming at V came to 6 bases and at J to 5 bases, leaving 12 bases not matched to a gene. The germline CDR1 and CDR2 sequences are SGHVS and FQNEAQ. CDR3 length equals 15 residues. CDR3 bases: TGTGCCAGCAGTCCTGTGTTAGGGGAGGGGGAGACCCAGTACTTC. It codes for CASSPVLGEGETQYF.

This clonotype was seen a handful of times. CDR3 amino acids: CSAPRPGHGYNEQFF. The DNA of the CDR3 is TGCAGTGCTCCCAGACCCGGGCATGGCTACAATGAGCAGTTCTTC. The chain couples TRBV20-1 to TRBJ2-1; no definite D call. Germline V lookup: CDR1 DFQATT, CDR2 SNEGSKA (reference sequence). This CDR3 comprises 15 residues. V was pared by 5 bases and J by 3 bases, with 17 bases between.

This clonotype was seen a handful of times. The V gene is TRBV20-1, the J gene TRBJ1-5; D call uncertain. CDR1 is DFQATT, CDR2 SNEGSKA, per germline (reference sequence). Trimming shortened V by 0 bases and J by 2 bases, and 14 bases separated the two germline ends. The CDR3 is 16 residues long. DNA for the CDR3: TGCAGTGCTAGAGAGAATAGGGCAGGAGGCAATCAGCCCCAGCATTTT. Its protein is CSARENRAGGNQPQHF.

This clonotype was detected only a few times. The CDR3 region is CASTGTRTAYEQYF. The CDR3 region has the DNA TGTGCCAGCACCGGGACGCGGACCGCCTACGAGCAGTACTTC. The V call is TRBV6-5, the J call TRBJ2-7, with D perhaps matching TRBD1 or TRBD2 (5 bases each). The CDR3 has 14 residues. CDR1 is MNHEY, CDR2 SVGAGI, per germline. Trimming removed 7 bases at V and 2 bases at J, with 15 bases between.

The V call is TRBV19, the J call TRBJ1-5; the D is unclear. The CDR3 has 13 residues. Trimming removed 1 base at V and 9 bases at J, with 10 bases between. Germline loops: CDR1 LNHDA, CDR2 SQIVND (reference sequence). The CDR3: CASSIAAGAPQHF. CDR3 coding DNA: TGTGCCAGTAGTATAGCCGCGGGAGCGCCCCAGCATTTT.

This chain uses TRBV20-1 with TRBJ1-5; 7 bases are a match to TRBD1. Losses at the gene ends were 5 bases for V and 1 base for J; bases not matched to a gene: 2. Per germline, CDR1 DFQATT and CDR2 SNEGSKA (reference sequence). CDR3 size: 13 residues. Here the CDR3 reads CSAPRGSNQPQHF. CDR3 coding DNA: TGCAGTGCTCCCAGGGGGAGCAATCAGCCCCAGCATTTT.

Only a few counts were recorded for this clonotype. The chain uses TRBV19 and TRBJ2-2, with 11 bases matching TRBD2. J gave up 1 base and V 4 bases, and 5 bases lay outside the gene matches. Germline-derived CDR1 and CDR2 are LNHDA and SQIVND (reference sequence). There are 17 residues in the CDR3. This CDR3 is CASSNLLAGGNTGELFF. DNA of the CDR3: TGTGCCAGTAGTAACCTTCTAGCGGGGGGGAACACCGGGGAGCTGTTTTTT.

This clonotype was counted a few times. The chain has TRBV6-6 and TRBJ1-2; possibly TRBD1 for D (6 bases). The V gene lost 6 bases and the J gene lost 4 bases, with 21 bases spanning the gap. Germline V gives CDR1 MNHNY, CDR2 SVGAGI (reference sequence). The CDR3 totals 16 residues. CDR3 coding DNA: TGTGCCAGCAGCCCTCCCGTGGCGGGGGCGGCCTATGGCTACACCTTC. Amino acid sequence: CASSPPVAGAAYGYTF.